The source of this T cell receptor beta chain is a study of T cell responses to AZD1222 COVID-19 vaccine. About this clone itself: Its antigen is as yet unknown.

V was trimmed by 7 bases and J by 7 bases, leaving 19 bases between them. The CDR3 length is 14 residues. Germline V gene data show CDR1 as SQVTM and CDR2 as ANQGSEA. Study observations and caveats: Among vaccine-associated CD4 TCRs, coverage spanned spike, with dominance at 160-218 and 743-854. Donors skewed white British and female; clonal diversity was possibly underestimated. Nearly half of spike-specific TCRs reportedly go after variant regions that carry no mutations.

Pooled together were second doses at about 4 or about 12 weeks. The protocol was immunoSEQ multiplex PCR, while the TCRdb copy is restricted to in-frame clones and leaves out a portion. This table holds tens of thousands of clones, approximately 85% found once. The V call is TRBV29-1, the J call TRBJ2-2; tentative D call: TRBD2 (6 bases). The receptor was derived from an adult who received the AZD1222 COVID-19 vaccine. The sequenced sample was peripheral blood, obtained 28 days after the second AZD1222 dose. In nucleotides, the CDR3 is TGCAGCGGGCGGGACCCCAACGGCTTCGGGGAGCTGTTTTTT. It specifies CSGRDPNGFGELFF.